This T cell receptor (beta chain) was observed in a study of vaccination and CD4 T cells after COVID-19. Details on this clonotype: Its antigen remains unknown.

The CDR3 is 13 residues long. In germline, CDR1 is GTSNPN, CDR2 SVGIG (reference sequence). The ends were cut back, 3 bases at V and 2 bases at J, with 10 bases in the middle. With the Oncomine TCR Beta short-read assay, DNA from cultured CD4+ T cells was sequenced. MiXCR, run by TCRdb on the PCR reads, gives a single entry per CDR3 protein. This table has 9,000 to 10,000 distinct CDR3 sequences, approximately 71% appearing once. Treatment described: approximately nine-day PBMC culture with coronavirus spike peptide pools or control peptides (ViraFEST assay). Specimen: CD4+ T cells from blood, cultured in vitro, collected before SARS-CoV-2 vaccination. This TCR was sampled from a human donor who had recovered from COVID-19. V usage is TRBV30 and J usage is TRBJ1-2, with D uncertain. The CDR3 DNA reads TGTGCCTGGAGGCCGGGAGAGAACTATGGCTACACCTTC. Protein sequence: CAWRPGENYGYTF.